This section outlines one T cell receptor beta chain sequence together with its context. This clonotype was counted a few times. It lacks a known antigen. Base qualities are not provided; no much larger clone lies one nucleotide away. These data belong to a study of CD8 T cells in ankylosing spondylitis (dated by TCRdb to the late 2010s). Broadly, across the study: To find TCR variants linked to disease, the study profiled T cell receptor beta repertoires in ankylosing spondylitis patients and healthy donors. Peripheral blood was sampled, and synovial fluid was also collected from ankylosing spondylitis patients. The full study cohort comprised 20 to 30 ankylosing spondylitis patients and 110 or so healthy donors.

TCRdb lists the instrument as Illumina HiSeq 2500. Quantitative 5'-RACE with molecular barcodes was the method used to prepare the TCR beta libraries. As for the authors' bioinformatics: A new computational method, built on a probabilistic model of VDJ rearrangement, was used to identify disease-linked TCR variants. TCRdb handled the public reads itself, with Q25 trimming in fastp and clone calling in MiXCR, and kept productive beta chains. Rows with one shared CDR3 protein collapse into an entry with the most common genes and DNA. The authors' filters were not applied to this entry. This sample has nearly 250,000 distinct CDR3 sequences in its table, and around 32% of those were observed once. Around 4.4% of the sample belongs to the ten largest clones. From cysteine to phenylalanine, the CDR3 is 15 amino acids long. Of all the DNA, just the CDR3 is kept, 45 bases in frame from base 1. V is clipped by 4 bases and J by 1 base, and the sequence between their germline boundaries is 11 bases long.

Beyond this particular receptor, the publication reports: The disease-linked clones showed a CD8+ phenotype and occurred at relatively low frequencies in peripheral blood. Some TCR beta motif variants had previously been reported in synovial fluid and blood of reactive arthritis patients, which suggested common disease-initiation mechanisms. The disease-linked clones were reported to be significantly enriched in matched synovial fluid samples from ankylosing spondylitis patients. A TCR beta motif of several highly homologous amino acid variants appeared characteristic of blood from ankylosing spondylitis patients.

The source material was blood, either unsorted or a sorted T cell fraction (not recorded which). The rearranged chain carries TRBV12-3 or TRBV12-4 and TRBJ2-1, and TRBD1 may be the D gene, going by 8 matching bases. The TCR sequence derives from a male donor with ankylosing spondylitis or in good health (not recorded which). The DNA sequence is given as TGTGCCAGCAGTTACAGGGGGGGTTCCTACAATGAGCAGTTCTTC. It translates to CASSYRGGSYNEQFF.